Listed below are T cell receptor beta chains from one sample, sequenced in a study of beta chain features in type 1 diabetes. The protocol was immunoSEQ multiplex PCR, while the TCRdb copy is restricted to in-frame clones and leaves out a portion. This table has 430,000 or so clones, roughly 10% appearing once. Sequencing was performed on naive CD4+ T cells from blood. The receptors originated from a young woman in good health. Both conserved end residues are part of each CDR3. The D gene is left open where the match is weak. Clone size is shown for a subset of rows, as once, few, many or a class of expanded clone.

CDR3: CASSKQLGDEQFF; DNA: TGTGCCAGCAGCAAACAGCTGGGCGATGAGCAGTTCTTC; size: few; J: TRBJ2-1; D: .; V: TRBV9
CDR3: CASSRTGVGNQPQHF; DNA: TGTGCCAGCTCGAGAACAGGGGTTGGCAATCAGCCCCAGCATTTT; size: .; J: TRBJ1-5; D: TRBD1; V: TRBV18
CDR3: CASSLDRRGTSTDTQYF; DNA: TGTGCCAGCAGCTTAGACCGGAGGGGCACTAGCACAGATACGCAGTATTTT; size: .; J: TRBJ2-3; D: .; V: TRBV7-9
CDR3: CASSPWPSNQPQHF; DNA: TGTGCCAGCAGCCCCTGGCCTAGCAATCAGCCCCAGCATTTT; size: once; J: TRBJ1-5; D: .; V: TRBV4-2
CDR3: CAWSALGLSNQPQHF; DNA: TGTGCCTGGAGTGCGTTGGGGTTAAGCAATCAGCCCCAGCATTTT; size: .; J: TRBJ1-5; D: .; V: TRBV30
CDR3: CASSPQDRGSDTQYF; DNA: TGCGCCAGCAGCCCCCAGGACAGGGGGTCAGATACGCAGTATTTT; size: .; J: TRBJ2-3; D: TRBD1; V: TRBV5-1
CDR3: CASSGKTQYF; DNA: TGTGCCAGCAGCGGAAAGACCCAGTACTTC; size: .; J: TRBJ2-5; D: .; V: TRBV6-6
CDR3: CASSPPAGYGGYGYTF; DNA: TGTGCCAGCTCACCACCGGCAGGTTATGGAGGCTATGGCTACACCTTC; size: .; J: TRBJ1-2; D: .; V: TRBV18
CDR3: CASSLVGQAGETQYF; DNA: TGTGCCAGCAGCTTAGTTGGGCAAGCGGGGGAGACCCAGTACTTC; size: few; J: TRBJ2-5; D: TRBD2; V: TRBV7-9
CDR3: CSVEDQGGTEAFF; DNA: TGCAGCGTTGAAGATCAGGGTGGCACTGAAGCTTTCTTT; size: few; J: TRBJ1-1; D: .; V: TRBV29-1
CDR3: CASSPQPNSNQPQHF; DNA: TGCGCCAGCTCGCCCCAGCCTAATAGCAATCAGCCCCAGCATTTT; size: few; J: TRBJ1-5; D: .; V: TRBV5-1
CDR3: CASTVGGVGSYEQYF; DNA: TGTGCCAGCACCGTAGGGGGCGTTGGATCCTACGAGCAGTACTTC; size: .; J: TRBJ2-7; D: TRBD1; V: TRBV7-9